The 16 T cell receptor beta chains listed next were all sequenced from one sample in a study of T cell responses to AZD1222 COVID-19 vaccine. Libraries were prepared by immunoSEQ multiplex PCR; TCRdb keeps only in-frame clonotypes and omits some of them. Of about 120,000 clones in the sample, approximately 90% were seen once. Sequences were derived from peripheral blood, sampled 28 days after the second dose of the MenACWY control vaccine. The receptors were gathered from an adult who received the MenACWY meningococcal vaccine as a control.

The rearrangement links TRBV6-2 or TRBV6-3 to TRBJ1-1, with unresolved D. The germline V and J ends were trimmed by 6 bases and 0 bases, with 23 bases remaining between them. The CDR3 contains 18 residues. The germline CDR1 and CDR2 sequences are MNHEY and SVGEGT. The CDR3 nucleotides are TGTGCCAGCAGCAACCCGAAGGGCCTAACTTCGATGAACACTGAAGCTTTCTTT. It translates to CASSNPKGLTSMNTEAFF.

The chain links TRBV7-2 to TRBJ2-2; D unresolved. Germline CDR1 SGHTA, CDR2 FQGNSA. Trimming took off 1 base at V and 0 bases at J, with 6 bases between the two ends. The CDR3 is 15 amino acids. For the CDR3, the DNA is TGTGCCAGCAGCTTAGGGCAACCGAACACCGGGGAGCTGTTTTTT. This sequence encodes CASSLGQPNTGELFF.

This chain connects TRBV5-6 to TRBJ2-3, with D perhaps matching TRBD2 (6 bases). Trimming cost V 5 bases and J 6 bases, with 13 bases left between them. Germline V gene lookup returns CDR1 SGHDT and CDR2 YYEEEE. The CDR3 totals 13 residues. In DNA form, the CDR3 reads TGTGCCAGCAGGAGGGAGGAGTTTGATACGCAGTATTTT. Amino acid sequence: CASRREEFDTQYF.

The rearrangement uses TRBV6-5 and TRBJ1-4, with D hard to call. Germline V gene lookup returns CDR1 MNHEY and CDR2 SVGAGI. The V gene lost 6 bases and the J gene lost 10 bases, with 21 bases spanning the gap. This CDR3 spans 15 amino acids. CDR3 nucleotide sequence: TGTGCCAGCAGGGGCGCCGGGATGAGGGAGGGAAAACTGTTTTTT. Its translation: CASRGAGMREGKLFF.

In nucleotides, the CDR3 is TGTGCCAGTGGTGACCATCGGACAGGGCGCCCTCAGCCCCAGCATTTT. It is translated as CASGDHRTGRPQPQHF. V gene TRBV19 combines with J gene TRBJ1-5, with 8 bases identical to TRBD1. The CDR3 has 16 amino acids. CDR1 LNHDA and CDR2 SQIVND come from the germline V gene (reference sequence). J lost 6 bases, V lost 8 bases, and 15 bases had no gene match.

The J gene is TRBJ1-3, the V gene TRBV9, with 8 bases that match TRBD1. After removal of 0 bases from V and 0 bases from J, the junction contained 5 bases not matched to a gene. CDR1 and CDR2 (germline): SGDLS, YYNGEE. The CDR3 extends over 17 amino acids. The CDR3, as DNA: TGTGCCAGCAGCGTAGAGGGACAGGTTTACTCTGGAAACACCATATATTTT. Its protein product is CASSVEGQVYSGNTIYF.

The CDR3 sequence is CASSPLSSSYNEQFF. CDR3 nucleotide sequence: TGTGCCAGCTCACCACTTTCGAGCTCCTACAATGAGCAGTTCTTC. This chain links TRBV18 with TRBJ2-1, with D unresolved. This CDR3 spans 15 amino acids. Trimming stripped 1 base from V and 0 bases from J, with 7 bases between. Per germline, CDR1 KGHSH and CDR2 LQKENI.

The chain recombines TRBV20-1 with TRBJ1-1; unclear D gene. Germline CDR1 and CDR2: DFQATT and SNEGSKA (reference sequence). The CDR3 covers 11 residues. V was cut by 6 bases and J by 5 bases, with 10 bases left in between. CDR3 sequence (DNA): TGCAGTGCCAAGGATTTGACTGAAGCTTTCTTT. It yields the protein CSAKDLTEAFF.

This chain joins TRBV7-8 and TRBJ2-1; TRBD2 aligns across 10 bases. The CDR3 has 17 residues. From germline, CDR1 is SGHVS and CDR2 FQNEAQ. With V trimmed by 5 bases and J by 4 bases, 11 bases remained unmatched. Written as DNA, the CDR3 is TGTGCCAGCAGCCAGGTCAGCGGGAGGGTCCCTTACAATGAGCAGTTCTTC. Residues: CASSQVSGRVPYNEQFF.

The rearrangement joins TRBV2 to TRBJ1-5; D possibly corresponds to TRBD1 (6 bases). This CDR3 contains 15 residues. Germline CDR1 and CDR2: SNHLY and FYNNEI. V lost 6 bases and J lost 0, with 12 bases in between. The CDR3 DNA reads TGTGCCAGCAGCCTAGGACAGCTTAGCAATCAGCCCCAGCATTTT. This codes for CASSLGQLSNQPQHF.

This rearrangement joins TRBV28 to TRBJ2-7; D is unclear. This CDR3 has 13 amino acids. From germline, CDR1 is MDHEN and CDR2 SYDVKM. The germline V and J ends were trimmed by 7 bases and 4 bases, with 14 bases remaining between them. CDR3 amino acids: CASTPRMAYEQYV. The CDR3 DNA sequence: TGTGCCAGCACCCCCCGGATGGCGTACGAGCAGTACGTC.

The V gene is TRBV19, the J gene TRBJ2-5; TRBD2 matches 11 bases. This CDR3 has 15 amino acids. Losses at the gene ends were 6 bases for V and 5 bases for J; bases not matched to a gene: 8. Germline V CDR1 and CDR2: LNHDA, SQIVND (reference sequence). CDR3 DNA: TGTGCCAGTAGGACGCTAGCGGGGGGCATGGAGACCCAGTACTTC. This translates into CASRTLAGGMETQYF.

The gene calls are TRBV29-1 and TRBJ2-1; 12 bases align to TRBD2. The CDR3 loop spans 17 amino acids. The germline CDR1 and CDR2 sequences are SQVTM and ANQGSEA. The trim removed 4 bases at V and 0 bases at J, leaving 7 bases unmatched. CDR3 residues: CSVVTSGGTSSYNEQFF. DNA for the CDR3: TGCAGCGTTGTCACTAGCGGGGGGACAAGCTCCTACAATGAGCAGTTCTTC.

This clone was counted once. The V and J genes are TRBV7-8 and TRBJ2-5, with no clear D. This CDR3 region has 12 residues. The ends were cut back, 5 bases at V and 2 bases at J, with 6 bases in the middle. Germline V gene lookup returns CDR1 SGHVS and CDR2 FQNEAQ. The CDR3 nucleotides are TGTGCCAGCAGCCCACCTCAAGAGACCCAGTACTTC. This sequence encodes CASSPPQETQYF. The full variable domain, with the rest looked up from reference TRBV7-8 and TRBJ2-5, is GAGVSQSPRYKVAKRGQDVALRCDPISGHVSLFWYQQALGQGPEFLTYFQNEAQLDKSGLPSDRFFAERPEGSVSTLKIQRTQQEDSAVYLCASSPPQETQYFGPGTRLLVL.

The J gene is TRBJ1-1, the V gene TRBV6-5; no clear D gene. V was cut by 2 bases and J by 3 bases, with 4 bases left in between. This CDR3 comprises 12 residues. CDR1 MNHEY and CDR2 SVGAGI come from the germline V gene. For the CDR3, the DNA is TGTGCCAGCAGTTACCGGGACACTGAAGCTTTCTTT. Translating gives CASSYRDTEAFF.

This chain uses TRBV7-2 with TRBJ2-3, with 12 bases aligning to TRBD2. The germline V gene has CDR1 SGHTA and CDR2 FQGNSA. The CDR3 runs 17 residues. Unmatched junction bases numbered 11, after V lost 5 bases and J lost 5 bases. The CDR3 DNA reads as TGTGCCAGCAGCCAAGGACTAGCGGGGTCCCTGGGAGATACGCAGTATTTT. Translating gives CASSQGLAGSLGDTQYF.